Listed below are T cell receptor beta chains from one sample, sequenced in a study of cytomegalovirus exposure and HLA in healthy donors. Only in-frame clones appear in the TCRdb table, and some are missing; sequencing was by immunoSEQ multiplex PCR. The profile shows under 250,000 clones, approximately 82% of them singletons. Sequencing input: PBMCs. Every receptor here comes from a male donor in good health and CMV-seronegative. Both conserved end residues are part of each CDR3. Fields, in order: V gene, clone size, J gene, D gene, CDR3 protein, CDR3 DNA. The D gene is left open where the match is weak. For some rows the clone size is stated as once, few or many, or as a class when expanded; others skip it.

TRBV9	-	TRBJ2-3	-	CASSVAMADTDTQYF	TGTGCCAGCAGCGTAGCGATGGCAGACACAGATACGCAGTATTTT
TRBV7-3	-	TRBJ2-1	-	CASSLNGIDNEQFF	TGTGCCAGCAGCTTGAACGGGATTGACAATGAGCAGTTCTTC
TRBV5-1	-	TRBJ2-1	TRBD2	CASSFGSGSQDEQFF	TGCGCCAGCAGCTTCGGTAGCGGGAGTCAGGATGAGCAGTTCTTC
TRBV7-9	-	TRBJ2-7	TRBD1	CASSLVGDRAEQYF	TGTGCCAGCAGCTTAGTAGGGGACAGAGCTGAGCAGTACTTC
TRBV7-9	-	TRBJ1-1	-	CSSSGTRDTNTEAFF	TGTTCCAGCAGTGGGACACGAGATACGAACACTGAAGCTTTCTTT
TRBV6-1	-	TRBJ2-7	TRBD1	CASSRDRILSYEQYF	TGTGCCAGCAGTCGGGACAGGATCCTTTCCTACGAGCAGTACTTC
TRBV9	few	TRBJ2-3	-	CASSVPTSTDTQYF	TGTGCCAGCAGCGTTCCTACGAGCACAGATACGCAGTATTTT
TRBV27	-	TRBJ2-7	-	CASSRPPVGDSMAF	TGTGCCAGCAGCCGCCCTCCGGTAGGGGACTCAATGGCCTTC
TRBV7-2	-	TRBJ2-3	TRBD2	CASSLSGVTDTQYF	TGTGCCAGCAGCCTTAGCGGGGTCACAGATACGCAGTATTTT
TRBV27	-	TRBJ1-1	-	CASSFGGVGGYTEAFF	TGTGCCAGCAGTTTCGGAGGTGTTGGTGGGTACACTGAAGCTTTCTTT
TRBV11-2	-	TRBJ2-2	-	CASSKSPVGGANTGELFF	TGTGCCAGCAGCAAATCCCCGGTCGGCGGAGCGAACACCGGGGAGCTGTTTTTT
TRBV19	-	TRBJ2-1	TRBD2	CASIAGAYHEQFF	TGTGCCAGTATAGCGGGGGCTTACCATGAGCAGTTCTTC
TRBV6-1	-	TRBJ2-7	-	CASTSYSYEQYF	TGTGCCAGCACAAGCTACTCCTACGAGCAGTACTTC
TRBV6-6	few	TRBJ1-1	-	CASLRGGGWPEAFF	TGTGCCAGTCTTAGGGGGGGAGGATGGCCTGAAGCTTTCTTT
TRBV28	-	TRBJ2-1	-	CASGGAGSFNEQFF	TGTGCCAGCGGCGGGGCAGGTAGCTTCAATGAGCAGTTCTTC
TRBV5-4	-	TRBJ2-7	TRBD2	CASNPGLSSYEQYF	TGTGCCAGCAACCCGGGACTAAGCTCCTACGAGCAGTACTTC
TRBV6-1	once	TRBJ2-5	-	CASSEVRALQETQYF	TGTGCCAGCAGTGAAGTCAGGGCCCTACAAGAGACCCAGTACTTC
TRBV30	-	TRBJ1-5	-	CAWSVSSNQPQHF	TGTGCCTGGAGTGTATCTTCCAATCAGCCCCAGCATTTT
TRBV4-1	many	TRBJ1-2	-	CASSQGLLGRDGYTF	TGCGCCAGCAGCCAGGGACTTCTTGGTCGGGATGGCTACACCTTC
TRBV4-2	-	TRBJ2-1	-	CASSQVGAEQFF	TGTGCCAGCAGCCAAGTAGGGGCCGAGCAGTTCTTC
TRBV5-1	-	TRBJ2-5	-	CASSLLPGPQETQYF	TGCGCCAGCAGCTTGCTTCCAGGCCCCCAAGAGACCCAGTACTTC
TRBV6-5	-	TRBJ2-5	TRBD2	CASSRGGQETQYF	TGTGCCAGCAGTCGGGGGGGTCAAGAGACCCAGTACTTC
TRBV7-6	few	TRBJ2-7	TRBD1	CASSLALTGGNSEQYF	TGTGCCAGCAGCTTAGCGTTGACAGGGGGAAATTCCGAGCAGTACTTC
TRBV6-1	-	TRBJ1-2	TRBD1	CASSKTGGGGYTF	TGTGCCAGCAGTAAGACAGGGGGTGGTGGCTACACCTTC